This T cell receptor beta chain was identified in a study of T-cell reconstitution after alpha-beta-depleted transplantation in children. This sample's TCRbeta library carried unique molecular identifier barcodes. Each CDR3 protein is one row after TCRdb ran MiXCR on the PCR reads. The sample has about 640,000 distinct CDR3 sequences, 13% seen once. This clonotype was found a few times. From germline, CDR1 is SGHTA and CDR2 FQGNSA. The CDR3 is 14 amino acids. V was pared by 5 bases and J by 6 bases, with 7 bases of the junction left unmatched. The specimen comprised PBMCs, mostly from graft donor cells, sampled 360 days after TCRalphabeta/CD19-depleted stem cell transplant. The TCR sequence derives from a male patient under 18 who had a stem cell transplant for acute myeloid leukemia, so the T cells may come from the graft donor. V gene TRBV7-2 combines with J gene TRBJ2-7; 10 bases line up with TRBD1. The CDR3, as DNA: TGTGCCAGCAGCGTACTCCGGACAGGGGGCGAGCAGTACTTC. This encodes CASSVLRTGGEQYF. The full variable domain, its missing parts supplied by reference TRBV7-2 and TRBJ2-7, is GAGVSQSPSNKVTEKGKDVELRCDPISGHTALYWYRQSLGQGLEFLIYFQGNSAPDKSGLPSDRFSAERTGGSVSTLTIQRTQQEDSAVYLCASSVLRTGGEQYFGPGTRLTVT.